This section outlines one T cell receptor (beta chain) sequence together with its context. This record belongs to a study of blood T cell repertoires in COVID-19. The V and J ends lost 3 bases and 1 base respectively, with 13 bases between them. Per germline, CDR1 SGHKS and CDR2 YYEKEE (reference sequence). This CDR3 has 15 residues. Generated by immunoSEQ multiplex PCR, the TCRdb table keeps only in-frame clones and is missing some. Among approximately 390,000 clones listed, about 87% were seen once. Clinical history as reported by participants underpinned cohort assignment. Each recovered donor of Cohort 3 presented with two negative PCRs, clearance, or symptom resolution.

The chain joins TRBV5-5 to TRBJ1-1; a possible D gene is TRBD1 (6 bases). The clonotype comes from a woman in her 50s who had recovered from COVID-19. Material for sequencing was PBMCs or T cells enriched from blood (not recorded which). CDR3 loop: CASSSRGGANTEAFF. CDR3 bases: TGTGCCAGCAGCTCCCGAGGGGGGGCGAACACTGAAGCTTTCTTT. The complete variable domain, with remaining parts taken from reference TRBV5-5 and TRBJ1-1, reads DAGVTQSPTHLIKTRGQQVTLRCSPISGHKSVSWYQQVLGQGPQFIFQYYEKEERGRGNFPDRFSARQFPNYSSELNVNALLLGDSALYLCASSSRGGANTEAFFGQGTRLTVV.